This is a list of T cell receptor beta chains from one sample in a study of blood T cell repertoires in COVID-19. Generated by immunoSEQ multiplex PCR, the TCRdb table keeps only in-frame clones and is missing some. This sample has approximately 360,000 clones, with roughly 88% found just once. Specimen: PBMCs or T cells enriched from blood (not recorded which). The receptor set was obtained from a woman younger than 45 with acute COVID-19. The CDR3 runs from the conserved cysteine through the conserved F or W. D genes are given only for firm matches. For some rows the clone size is stated as once, few or many, or as a class when expanded; others skip it.

CDR3 DNA	CDR3 protein	V gene	clone size	J gene	CDR3 length	D gene
TGTGCCAGCAGTTTCCGGGACCTGCAGGGGGCCCCTTACGAGCAGTACTTC	CASSFRDLQGAPYEQYF	TRBV27	-	TRBJ2-7	17	TRBD1
TGTGCCAGCAGTGAATGGGATTCCAAGGGGCGAACTGGAAACACCATATATTTT	CASSEWDSKGRTGNTIYF	TRBV6-1	once	TRBJ1-3	18	-
TGTGCCAGCGGTAGCGGGGGGGCAGCCGGGGAGCTGTTTTTT	CASGSGGAAGELFF	TRBV2	-	TRBJ2-2	14	TRBD2
TGTGCCAGCAGTACGGGACATCCTGTAAACAATGAGCAGTTCTTC	CASSTGHPVNNEQFF	TRBV27	-	TRBJ2-1	15	-
TGTGCCAGCAGACCCGGGACAGGGGATGAAAAACTGTTTTTT	CASRPGTGDEKLFF	TRBV27	-	TRBJ1-4	14	TRBD1
TGTGCCAGCAGTGAAGCGCTAGCAGGGGCCCGTCAGCCCCAGCATTTT	CASSEALAGARQPQHF	TRBV2	-	TRBJ1-5	16	-
TGTGCCAGCAGCGATACAGGGGGGAGAAATCAGCCCCAGCATTTT	CASSDTGGRNQPQHF	TRBV7-9	few	TRBJ1-5	15	TRBD1
TGTGCCAGCAGCTTTAGGGGAACCCTTCGCGAGCAGTACTTC	CASSFRGTLREQYF	TRBV5-6	-	TRBJ2-7	14	-
TGTGCCAGCAGTGAAGCAGCCCAGGTTTCCGAGCAGTACTTC	CASSEAAQVSEQYF	TRBV6-1	once	TRBJ2-7	14	-
TGCGCCAGCAGCACCGCAGCAGGGGGCACTGAAGCTTTCTTT	CASSTAAGGTEAFF	TRBV5-1	-	TRBJ1-1	14	TRBD1
TGTGCCAGCAGCTTAGGCGCCTCAGGGTTTCGAACCTATAATTCACCCCTCCACTTT	CASSLGASGFRTYNSPLHF	TRBV7-2	-	TRBJ1-6	19	-
TGTGCCAGCTCGTCGGGACTAGCAGGCAATGAGCAGTTCTTC	CASSSGLAGNEQFF	TRBV18	-	TRBJ2-1	14	TRBD2
TGTGCCAGCAGGCCCCTCCAGGCGGGGAGCACAGATACGCAGTATTTT	CASRPLQAGSTDTQYF	TRBV2	-	TRBJ2-3	16	-
TGTGCCATCAGTGCTCCCGGGCAGGGGGCGTTTGAGCAGTACTTC	CAISAPGQGAFEQYF	TRBV10-3	-	TRBJ2-7	15	TRBD1
TGTGCCAGCAGGGGCCTGGGCGATAATGGGGCTTTCTTT	CASRGLGDNGAFF	TRBV6-5	once	TRBJ1-1	13	-
TGTGCCAGCAGCTTGGGCCGGGGAATCGCAGATACGCAGTATTTT	CASSLGRGIADTQYF	TRBV5-5	-	TRBJ2-3	15	-
TGCGCCAGCAGCCCCCTCGGGTACAGGGAAGGTGGCTACACCTTC	CASSPLGYREGGYTF	TRBV5-1	-	TRBJ1-2	15	-